A selection of T cell receptor beta chains follows, all from one sample in a study of cytomegalovirus exposure and HLA in healthy donors. Sequencing was performed with immunoSEQ multiplex PCR; in TCRdb, only in-frame clones are kept and a portion is missing. The table has about 62,000 clones, roughly 80% seen once. Sequenced sample: PBMCs. The origin of the receptors is a woman in her 30s in good health and CMV-seronegative. Both conserved end residues are part of each CDR3. The D gene is left open where the match is weak. Size is stated for part of the rows, as once, few or many counts, or as a class when the clone is expanded.

.,TRBJ1-4,.,TRBV2,TGTGCCAGCAGTGTGGGCCCCTCCTTTAGACGGAATAATGAAAAACTGTTTTTT,CASSVGPSFRRNNEKLFF
.,TRBJ1-1,.,TRBV7-9,TGTTCCAGCAGCTTTCTGGCAGGGAAACAGAACACTGAAGCTTTCTTT,CSSSFLAGKQNTEAFF
TRBD1,TRBJ2-1,.,TRBV7-2,TGTGCCAGCAGCTCGGGACAGGGGCAGAATGAGCAGTTCTTC,CASSSGQGQNEQFF
TRBD1,TRBJ1-5,.,TRBV18,TGTGCCAGCTCACCGGGACAGGGAGGTCAGCCCCAGCATTTT,CASSPGQGGQPQHF
.,TRBJ2-7,.,TRBV5-1,TGCGCCAGCAGCTTCCCGGGGTCCTACGAGCAGTACTTC,CASSFPGSYEQYF
.,TRBJ2-1,.,TRBV11-3,TGTGCCAGCAGCTTATCCACACCCAATGAGCAGTTCTTC,CASSLSTPNEQFF
TRBD1,TRBJ2-5,.,TRBV5-1,TGCGCCAGCAGCCTGCGACAGGGATTGGAGACCCAGTACTTC,CASSLRQGLETQYF
.,TRBJ1-1,.,TRBV7-6,TGTGCCAGCAGCCAAGGTTTAGCTGGGTCGAGTACTGAAGCTTTCTTT,CASSQGLAGSSTEAFF
TRBD2,TRBJ2-2,once,TRBV5-1,TGCGCCAGCAGCGCCCACACTCCGGGACTAGGGACCGGGGAGCTGTTTTTT,CASSAHTPGLGTGELFF
TRBD1,TRBJ1-4,.,TRBV5-1,TGCGCCAGCAGCTTGGGCGGGACAGGATTTGCAACTAATGAAAAACTGTTTTTT,CASSLGGTGFATNEKLFF
TRBD1,TRBJ2-6,few,TRBV19,TGTGCCAGTACCTTGACAGGGGGGGGCTCTGGGGCCAACGTCCTGACTTTC,CASTLTGGGSGANVLTF
.,TRBJ2-2,.,TRBV7-2,TGTGCCAGCAGCCAATACACCGGGGAGCTGTTTTTT,CASSQYTGELFF
TRBD1,TRBJ1-1,.,TRBV18,TGTGCCAGCTCACCAGGGACAGGAGGCACTGAAGCTTTCTTT,CASSPGTGGTEAFF